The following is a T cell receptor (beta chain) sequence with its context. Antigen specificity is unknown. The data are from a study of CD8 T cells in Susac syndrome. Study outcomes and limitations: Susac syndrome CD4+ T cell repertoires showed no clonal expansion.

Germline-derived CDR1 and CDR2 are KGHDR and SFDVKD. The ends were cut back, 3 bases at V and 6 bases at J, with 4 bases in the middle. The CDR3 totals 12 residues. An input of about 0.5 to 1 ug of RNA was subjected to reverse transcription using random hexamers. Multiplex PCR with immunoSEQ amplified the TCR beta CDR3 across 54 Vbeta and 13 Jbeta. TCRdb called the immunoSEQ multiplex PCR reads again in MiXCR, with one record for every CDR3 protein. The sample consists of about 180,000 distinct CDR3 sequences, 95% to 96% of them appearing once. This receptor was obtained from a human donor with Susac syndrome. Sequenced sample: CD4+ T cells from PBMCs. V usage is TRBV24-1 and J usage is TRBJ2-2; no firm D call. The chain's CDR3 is CATSDSPGELFF. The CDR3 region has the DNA TGTGCCACCAGTGATAGCCCCGGGGAGCTGTTTTTT.